The clone carrying this TCR beta chain appeared a few times. Its antigen is unidentified. This record comes from a study of T-cell memory formation after mild COVID-19. General study results and limits: For contracting clones, CD4+ ones sat mainly in CM and EM, CD8+ in EMRA. Within pre-infection memory, some responding clones were found, suggesting cross-reactive memory joined.

Libraries for TCRalpha and TCRbeta carried sample barcodes and unique molecular identifiers via 5'RACE. Using its own MiXCR run on the 5' RACE reads, TCRdb lists one record per CDR3 protein. The sample consists of around 530,000 distinct CDR3 sequences, 20% to 25% of them appearing once. The CDR3 covers 14 residues. Deletions cut 3 bases from V and 6 bases from J, with 13 bases between. CDR1 LGHDT and CDR2 YNNKEL come from the germline V gene (reference sequence). Sequenced input: PBMCs or a T cell subset sorted from them (not recorded which). This chain connects TRBV3-1 to TRBJ2-3; D perhaps matches TRBD1 (5 bases). This sequence was found in an adult woman who had mild COVID-19 (a few samples of this study predate the infection). Cell type and time point are not known. Here the CDR3 reads CASSQRQSRDTQYF. In DNA form, the CDR3 reads TGTGCCAGCAGCCAGAGACAGAGTCGGGATACGCAGTATTTT.